These T cell receptor beta chains were read from a single sample in a study of shared clonotypes between healthy human individuals. Profiled with immunoSEQ multiplex PCR; TCRdb holds only in-frame clones, not every one. The data hold 550,000 to 800,000 clones, with about 74% observed a single time. Sequenced input: memory CD4+ T cells sorted from blood. These receptors came from a woman in her thirties in good health. The CDR3 runs from the conserved cysteine through the conserved F or W. The D gene is left open where the match is weak. Only part of the rows carry a size: once, few, many, or a class if the clone is expanded.

>TRBJ2-7|-|TRBV5-4|TRBD2
CASSQTQAGAYEQYF
TGTGCCAGCAGCCAGACGCAGGCGGGGGCCTACGAGCAGTACTTC
>TRBJ1-6|-|TRBV4-1|-
CASSQEGVTAYNSPLHF
TGCGCCAGCAGCCAAGAAGGCGTGACAGCGTATAATTCACCCCTCCACTTT
>TRBJ2-2|-|TRBV5-1|TRBD1
CASSPGTENTGELFF
TGCGCCAGCAGCCCTGGGACAGAGAACACCGGGGAGCTGTTTTTT
>TRBJ2-1|once|TRBV2|-
CASSELRGPYNEQFF
TGTGCCAGCAGTGAATTAAGGGGACCCTACAATGAGCAGTTCTTC
>TRBJ1-1|medium-sized|TRBV28|-
CASSSGTRNTEAFF
TGTGCCAGCAGTTCCGGGACACGAAACACTGAAGCTTTCTTT
>TRBJ2-3|-|TRBV2|TRBD2
CASRGRLADTDTQYF
TGTGCCAGCAGGGGTCGACTAGCGGACACAGATACGCAGTATTTT
>TRBJ2-1|-|TRBV30|-
CAWRGGGNEQFF
TGTGCCTGGAGAGGAGGGGGCAATGAGCAGTTCTTC
>TRBJ2-3|-|TRBV6-1|TRBD1
CASSLGTGGKDTQYF
TGTGCCAGCAGTCTCGGGACAGGGGGGAAAGATACGCAGTATTTT
>TRBJ1-5|-|TRBV18|-
CASSQVGSNQPQHF
TGTGCCAGCTCACAGGTAGGGAGCAATCAGCCCCAGCATTTT
>TRBJ1-5|-|TRBV28|-
CASRTGVYSNQPQHF
TGTGCCAGCAGGACAGGCGTTTATAGCAATCAGCCCCAGCATTTT
>TRBJ1-5|-|TRBV5-1|-
CASSPGDIPNQPQHF
TGCGCCAGCAGCCCGGGGGACATCCCAAATCAGCCCCAGCATTTT
>TRBJ1-1|few|TRBV19|-
CASSDPGLSNTEAFF
TGTGCCAGTAGCGACCCGGGACTTTCGAACACTGAAGCTTTCTTT
>TRBJ2-3|-|TRBV5-4|TRBD1
CASSLRTGADTQYF
TGTGCCAGCAGCTTGAGGACAGGGGCAGATACGCAGTATTTT
>TRBJ2-5|-|TRBV9|-
CASSPTRNPGETQYF
TGTGCCAGCAGCCCAACCCGAAACCCCGGGGAGACCCAGTACTTC
>TRBJ2-1|many|TRBV7-3|TRBD2
CASIAGGPSNEQFF
TGTGCCAGCATAGCGGGAGGGCCTAGCAATGAGCAGTTCTTC
>TRBJ2-7|-|TRBV28|-
CASSPSVSTGEQYF
TGTGCCAGCAGTCCATCTGTGAGTACGGGGGAGCAGTACTTC
>TRBJ2-7|-|TRBV19|TRBD1
CASSSGQGAQGGLYEQYF
TGTGCCAGTAGTTCGGGACAGGGGGCGCAAGGCGGACTCTACGAGCAGTACTTC
>TRBJ1-3|-|TRBV5-8|TRBD1
CASSLAVRGLGNTIYF
TGTGCCAGCAGCTTGGCCGTCAGGGGGCTTGGAAACACCATATATTTT
>TRBJ2-5|-|TRBV11-2|TRBD2
CATNSGRAGETQYF
TGTGCCACCAATAGCGGGAGGGCCGGGGAGACCCAGTACTTC
>TRBJ1-3|-|TRBV19|TRBD1
CASSRAGTDSGNTIYF
TGTGCCAGTAGCCGAGCCGGGACAGACTCTGGAAACACCATATATTTT
>TRBJ1-1|-|TRBV7-9|-
CASSLTSPGTENTEAFF
TGTGCCAGCAGCTTAACCTCCCCCGGGACGGAGAACACTGAAGCTTTCTTT
>TRBJ2-1|-|TRBV2|TRBD2
CASSEIAGYNEQFF
TGTGCCAGCAGTGAAATAGCGGGGTACAATGAGCAGTTCTTC
>TRBJ2-1|-|TRBV7-3|TRBD2
CASSPLGLAASNEQFF
TGTGCCAGCAGCCCCCTGGGACTAGCGGCCTCCAATGAGCAGTTCTTC
>TRBJ2-1|once|TRBV7-6|-
CASSLVVVGSEQFF
TGTGCCAGCAGCTTAGTGGTTGTGGGATCTGAGCAGTTCTTC
>TRBJ2-3|-|TRBV19|-
CASSIGGAEASTDTQYF
TGTGCCAGTAGTATAGGAGGTGCGGAGGCTAGCACAGATACGCAGTATTTT
>TRBJ2-1|-|TRBV7-8|TRBD2
CAASGAGVSEQFF
TGTGCCGCCAGCGGAGCGGGAGTGAGTGAGCAGTTCTTC
>TRBJ2-1|once|TRBV10-3|-
CAISGRQDKSSYNEQFF
TGTGCCATCAGTGGGCGACAGGACAAAAGCTCCTACAATGAGCAGTTCTTC
>TRBJ1-6|-|TRBV30|TRBD1
CAWRGQGRTPLHF
TGTGCCTGGAGGGGACAGGGTCGGACACCCCTCCACTTT
>TRBJ2-1|-|TRBV7-2|-
CASSPGTPYNEQFF
TGTGCCAGCAGCCCCGGGACACCTTACAATGAGCAGTTCTTC
>TRBJ2-3|-|TRBV9|-
CASSVQGSEPDTQYF
TGTGCCAGCAGCGTACAGGGTTCCGAGCCAGATACGCAGTATTTT
>TRBJ2-5|few|TRBV19|TRBD2
CASSSQAGVETQYF
TGTGCCAGTAGTAGCCAAGCGGGAGTAGAGACCCAGTACTTC
>TRBJ2-1|-|TRBV27|TRBD2
CASKRTSANNEQFF
TGTGCCTCCAAACGGACTAGCGCCAACAATGAGCAGTTCTTC
>TRBJ1-2|-|TRBV19|-
CASKRGDIALNYGYTF
TGTGCCAGTAAGCGGGGGGACATCGCCCTTAACTATGGCTACACCTTC
>TRBJ2-3|many|TRBV7-6|TRBD2
CASSGGTSSDTQYF
TGTGCCAGCAGCGGTGGGACTAGCTCAGATACGCAGTATTTT
>TRBJ2-3|-|TRBV5-8|TRBD2
CAGSAGAVRDTQYF
TGTGCCGGGTCAGCGGGGGCCGTACGGGATACGCAGTATTTT
>TRBJ2-7|-|TRBV7-9|-
CASSLRGGDPYEQYF
TGTGCCAGCAGCTTACGAGGAGGGGACCCCTACGAGCAGTACTTC
>TRBJ2-2|-|TRBV18|-
CASSPISVQASFSGELFF
TGTGCCAGCTCACCGATTAGCGTGCAAGCGAGTTTCTCCGGGGAGCTGTTTTTT
>TRBJ2-5|-|TRBV7-6|-
CASSPQEVTGTQYF
TGTGCCAGCAGCCCACAGGAAGTGACGGGGACCCAGTACTTC
>TRBJ1-2|once|TRBV18|-
CASSPAGDRDGYTF
TGTGCCAGCTCACCAGCAGGGGACCGCGATGGCTACACCTTC
>TRBJ2-1|-|TRBV5-1|TRBD2
CASSGGTSGSPSSYNEQFF
TGCGCCAGCAGCGGCGGGACTAGCGGGAGCCCGAGCTCCTACAATGAGCAGTTCTTC
>TRBJ2-7|-|TRBV18|TRBD2
CASSLVMRESGYEQYF
TGTGCCAGCTCACTAGTCATGCGGGAGTCAGGCTACGAGCAGTACTTC
>TRBJ2-4|-|TRBV7-2|-
CASSLTDEGDRSAKNIQYF
TGTGCCAGCAGCTTAACGGACGAGGGCGACCGTTCAGCCAAAAACATTCAGTACTTC
>TRBJ2-7|-|TRBV5-5|TRBD1
CASSLATGVPYEQYF
TGTGCCAGCAGCTTGGCGACAGGGGTTCCCTACGAGCAGTACTTC
>TRBJ2-1|-|TRBV5-4|-
CASSGTSYSDEQFF
TGTGCCAGCAGCGGTACTAGTTACTCCGATGAGCAGTTCTTC
>TRBJ1-2|once|TRBV1|-
CTSRTFVVRKTYGYTF
TGCACCAGCAGAACCTTTGTTGTGCGAAAGACCTATGGCTACACCTTC
>TRBJ1-5|few|TRBV6-6|-
CASSYFQGRNQPQHF
TGTGCCAGCAGTTACTTCCAAGGTAGAAATCAGCCCCAGCATTTT
>TRBJ1-2|-|TRBV13|-
CASSLTDGRYGYTF
TGTGCCAGCAGCCTAACGGACGGAAGGTATGGCTACACCTTC
>TRBJ2-5|-|TRBV11-2|-
CASGQETQYF
TGTGCCAGCGGTCAAGAGACCCAGTACTTC
>TRBJ2-1|once|TRBV4-1|TRBD1
CASSQPRTGNNEQFF
TGCGCCAGCAGCCAACCCCGGACAGGTAACAATGAGCAGTTCTTC
>TRBJ1-4|-|TRBV11-2|-
CASSLYGEKLFF
TGTGCCAGCAGCTTGTATGGTGAAAAACTGTTTTTT
>TRBJ2-7|once|TRBV13|-
CASSLGRVLDEQYF
TGTGCCAGCAGCTTAGGTCGAGTTCTGGACGAGCAGTACTTC